This TCR beta chain was observed in a study of cytomegalovirus exposure and HLA in healthy donors. CDR1 and CDR2 from the germline V gene are LNHNV and YYDKDF (reference sequence). The CDR3 is made up of 15 amino acids. Trimming at V came to 3 bases and at J to 8 bases, leaving 11 bases not matched to a gene. A multiplex PCR was run with 60 Vbeta primers and 13 Jbeta primers. The protocol was immunoSEQ multiplex PCR, while the TCRdb copy is restricted to in-frame clones and leaves out a portion. This listing includes approximately 30,000 clones. Source material: PBMCs. This TCR came from a woman between 40 and 55 years old in good health and CMV-seropositive. The rearrangement uses TRBV15 and TRBJ1-2; 8 bases match TRBD1. CDR3 in amino acids: CATSRGRNRGAGYTF. Written as DNA, the CDR3 is TGTGCCACCAGCAGGGGTCGTAACAGGGGGGCCGGCTACACCTTC.